A selection of T cell receptor beta chains follows, all from one sample in a study of T cell responses to AZD1222 COVID-19 vaccine. Measured with immunoSEQ multiplex PCR; TCRdb has only the in-frame clones, and not every one. The table records approximately 100,000 clones, roughly 89% of them present only once. Sequences were derived from peripheral blood, sampled on day 0 of AZD1222 vaccination. These receptors originate from an adult in good health. CDR3s include the opening cysteine and the closing phenylalanine or tryptophan. The D gene is left open where the match is weak. Part of the rows lack a size; the others show once, few, many or a class for expanded clones.

j_call | d_call | clone_size | v_call | cdr3_nt | cdr3_aa
TRBJ1-6 | . | few | TRBV6-2/TRBV6-3 | TGTGCCAGCAGTTACCTGTTGGTGGGACTTAACTCCTATAATTCACCCCTCCACTTT | CASSYLLVGLNSYNSPLHF
TRBJ2-2 | . | . | TRBV16 | TGTGCCAGCAAACCCCCAGGGGACACCGGGGAGCTGTTTTTT | CASKPPGDTGELFF
TRBJ1-5 | TRBD1 | . | TRBV4-1 | TGCGCCAGCAGCCAAGTTGAGGGACAGACCGTACGCACTCAGCCCCAGCATTTT | CASSQVEGQTVRTQPQHF
TRBJ1-3 | TRBD1 | . | TRBV3-1/TRBV3-2 | TGTGCCAGCAGCATGACAGGGGGAAACACCATATATTTT | CASSMTGGNTIYF
TRBJ1-5 | . | . | TRBV6-1 | TGTGCCAGCAGTGAAGCGCTTCTAATGGGTCAGCCCCAGCATTTT | CASSEALLMGQPQHF
TRBJ1-5 | . | . | TRBV4-2 | TGTGCCAGCAGCCAAGATGGCGGCGCGTCCCAGCATTTT | CASSQDGGASQHF
TRBJ1-1 | . | once | TRBV5-1 | TGCGCCAGCAGCAACGGACAGCGGGTGGGGATGAACACTGAAGCTTTCTTT | CASSNGQRVGMNTEAFF
TRBJ2-5 | TRBD2 | . | TRBV7-9 | TGTGCCAGCAGCTTAGTGGCGGGGCGGGGGGCCCAGTACTTC | CASSLVAGRGAQYF
TRBJ1-6 | . | . | TRBV13 | TGTGCCACCTCGCTCCCCGAGGGTCTTTTTTCGTATTCACCCCTCCACTTT | CATSLPEGLFSYSPLHF
TRBJ2-7 | . | . | TRBV7-9 | TGTGCCAGCAGCTTAGGGGATGTAGCGGCTCTCTACGAGCAGTACTTC | CASSLGDVAALYEQYF
TRBJ2-5 | TRBD2 | . | TRBV28 | TGTGCCAGCAGTTTGGTTCGGGGGGGGACGGAGATGGAGACCCAGTACTTC | CASSLVRGGTEMETQYF
TRBJ1-2 | TRBD1 | . | TRBV5-8 | TGTGCCAGCAGCTTGGGACAGGGGCAAGGCTATGGCTACACCTTC | CASSLGQGQGYGYTF
TRBJ1-6 | . | . | TRBV19 | TGTGCCAGTCACCCCAGACAAGCCAGTCCCCTCCACTTT | CASHPRQASPLHF
TRBJ1-2 | . | few | TRBV7-8 | TGTGCCAGCAGCTTAGGACAGGAATACTATGGCTACACCTTC | CASSLGQEYYGYTF
TRBJ2-7 | TRBD2 | once | TRBV18 | TGTGCCAGCGCGTCTAGCGGGGGTACTACCTACGAGCAGTACTTC | CASASSGGTTYEQYF
TRBJ1-2 | . | . | TRBV5-6 | TGTGCCAGCAACAAACAGGGTTTTGCTACCTATGGCTACACCTTC | CASNKQGFATYGYTF
TRBJ2-3 | . | . | TRBV7-2 | TGTGCCAGCAGCTCGGGACTGGTCACAGATACGCAGTATTTT | CASSSGLVTDTQYF
TRBJ1-1 | . | . | TRBV7-9 | TGTGCCAGCAGCTTTCAGGGAGACACTGAAGCTTTCTTT | CASSFQGDTEAFF
TRBJ1-5 | . | . | TRBV2 | TGTGCCAGCAGTGCGGTCTCTAGCAATCAGCCCCAGCATTTT | CASSAVSSNQPQHF
TRBJ1-5 | TRBD1 | . | TRBV4-3 | TGCGCCAGCAGCCCAAGGACAGGGGAAGGACAGCCCCAGCATTTT | CASSPRTGEGQPQHF
TRBJ1-5 | . | few | TRBV6-1 | TGTGCCAGCAGTGATATGGGGGGCTCAGAGAATCAGCCCCAGCATTTT | CASSDMGGSENQPQHF
TRBJ2-3 | . | . | TRBV25-1 | TGTGCCAGCAGTAACACAGGGGGGGGAGGAGATACGCAGTATTTT | CASSNTGGGGDTQYF
TRBJ2-7 | . | . | TRBV15 | TGTGCCACCAGCAGAGATCAGGGGATACCCAACTACGAGCAGTACTTC | CATSRDQGIPNYEQYF
TRBJ1-5 | . | . | TRBV7-9 | TGTGCCAGCAGCCACGGAGAGGGCCTGCCCCAGCATTTT | CASSHGEGLPQHF
TRBJ1-6 | . | . | TRBV5-5 | TGTGCCAGCAGCTTTGACCCGGTCCCCTCTTCACCCCTCCACTTT | CASSFDPVPSSPLHF
TRBJ2-1 | TRBD2 | . | TRBV19 | TGTGCCAGTAGGTTACTAGCGGGGGGGAACAATGAGCAGTTCTTC | CASRLLAGGNNEQFF